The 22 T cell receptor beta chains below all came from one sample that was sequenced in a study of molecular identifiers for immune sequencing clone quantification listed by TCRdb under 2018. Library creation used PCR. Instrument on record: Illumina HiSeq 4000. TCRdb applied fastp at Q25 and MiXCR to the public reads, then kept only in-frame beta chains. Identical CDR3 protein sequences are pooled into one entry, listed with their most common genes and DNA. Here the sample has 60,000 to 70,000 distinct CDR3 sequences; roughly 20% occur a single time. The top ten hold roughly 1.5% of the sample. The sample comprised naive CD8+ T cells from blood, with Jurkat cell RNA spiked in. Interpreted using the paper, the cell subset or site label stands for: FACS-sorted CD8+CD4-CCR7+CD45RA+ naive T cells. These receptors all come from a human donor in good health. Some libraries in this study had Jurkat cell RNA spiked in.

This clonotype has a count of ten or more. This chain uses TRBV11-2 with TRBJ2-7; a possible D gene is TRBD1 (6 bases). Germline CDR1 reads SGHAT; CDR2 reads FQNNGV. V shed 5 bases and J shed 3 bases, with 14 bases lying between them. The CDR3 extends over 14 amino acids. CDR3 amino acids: CASSLGAGDYEQYF. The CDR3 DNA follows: TGTGCCAGCAGCCTGGGGGCTGGTGACTACGAGCAGTACTTC.

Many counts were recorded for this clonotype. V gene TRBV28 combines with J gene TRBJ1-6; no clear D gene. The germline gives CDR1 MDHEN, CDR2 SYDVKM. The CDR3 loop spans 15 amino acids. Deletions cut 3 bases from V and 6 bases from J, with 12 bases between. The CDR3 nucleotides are TGTGCCAGCAGTTTTAGGAGGATAGTTAATTCACCCCTCCACTTT. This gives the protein CASSFRRIVNSPLHF.

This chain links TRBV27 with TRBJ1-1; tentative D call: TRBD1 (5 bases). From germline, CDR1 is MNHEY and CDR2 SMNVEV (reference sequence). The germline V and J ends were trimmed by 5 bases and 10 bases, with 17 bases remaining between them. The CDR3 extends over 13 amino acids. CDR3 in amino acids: CASSRGGGRGAFF. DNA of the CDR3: TGTGCCAGCAGTCGAGGTGGGGGGAGGGGAGCTTTCTTT.

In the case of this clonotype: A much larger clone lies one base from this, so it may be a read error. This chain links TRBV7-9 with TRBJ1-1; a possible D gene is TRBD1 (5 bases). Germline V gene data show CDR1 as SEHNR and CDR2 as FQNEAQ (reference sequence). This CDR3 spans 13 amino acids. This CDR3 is CVSSLSQGMEAFF. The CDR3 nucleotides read TGTGTCAGCAGCTTAAGCCAGGGTATGGAAGCTTTCTTT.

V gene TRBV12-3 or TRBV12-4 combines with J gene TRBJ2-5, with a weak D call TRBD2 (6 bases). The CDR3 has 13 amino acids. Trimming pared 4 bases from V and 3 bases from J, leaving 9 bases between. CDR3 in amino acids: CASSSGLEETQYF. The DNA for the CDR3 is TGTGCCAGCAGTTCGGGACTGGAAGAGACCCAGTACTTC.

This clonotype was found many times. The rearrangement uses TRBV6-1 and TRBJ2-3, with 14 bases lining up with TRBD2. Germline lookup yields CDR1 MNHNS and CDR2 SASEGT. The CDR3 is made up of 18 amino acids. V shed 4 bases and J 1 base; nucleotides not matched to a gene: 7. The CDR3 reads CASSGKGLAGEGTDTQYF. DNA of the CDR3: TGTGCCAGCAGTGGAAAGGGACTAGCGGGAGAGGGCACAGATACGCAGTATTTT.

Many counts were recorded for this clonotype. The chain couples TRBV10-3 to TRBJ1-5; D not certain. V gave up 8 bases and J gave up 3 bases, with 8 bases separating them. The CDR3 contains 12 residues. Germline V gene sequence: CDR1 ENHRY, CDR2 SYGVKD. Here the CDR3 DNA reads TGTGCCATCTCGACGGACAATCAGCCCCAGCATTTT. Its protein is CAISTDNQPQHF.

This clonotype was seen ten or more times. DNA of the CDR3: TGTGCCAGCAGCCCGGACGGAGCCTACAATCAGCCCCAGCATTTT. Amino acids: CASSPDGAYNQPQHF. This chain links TRBV28 with TRBJ1-5, with no clear D. The germline CDR1 and CDR2 sequences are MDHEN and SYDVKM. The length of the CDR3 is 15 residues. The V end lost 6 bases, the J end lost 3 bases, and 15 bases lay between the germline ends.

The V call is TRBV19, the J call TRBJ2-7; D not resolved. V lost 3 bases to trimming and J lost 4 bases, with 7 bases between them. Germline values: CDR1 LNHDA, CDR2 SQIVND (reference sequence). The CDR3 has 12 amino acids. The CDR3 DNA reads TGTGCCAGTAGTATTGTGGGGTACGAGCAGTACTTC. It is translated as CASSIVGYEQYF.

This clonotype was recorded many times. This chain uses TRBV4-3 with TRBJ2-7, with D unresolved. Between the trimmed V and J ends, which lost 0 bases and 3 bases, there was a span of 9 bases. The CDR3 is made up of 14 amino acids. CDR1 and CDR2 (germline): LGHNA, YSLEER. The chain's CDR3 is CASSQDLENYEQYF. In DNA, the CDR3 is TGCGCCAGCAGCCAAGATCTGGAAAACTACGAGCAGTACTTC.

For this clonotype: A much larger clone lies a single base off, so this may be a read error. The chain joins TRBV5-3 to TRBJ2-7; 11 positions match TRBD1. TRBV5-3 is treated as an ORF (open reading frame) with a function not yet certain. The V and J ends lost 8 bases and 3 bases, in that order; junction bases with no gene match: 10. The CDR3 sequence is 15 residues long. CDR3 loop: CASSPGTGGVYEQYF. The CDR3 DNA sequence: TGTGCCAGCAGCCCAGGGACAGGGGGAGTCTACGAGCAGTACTTC.

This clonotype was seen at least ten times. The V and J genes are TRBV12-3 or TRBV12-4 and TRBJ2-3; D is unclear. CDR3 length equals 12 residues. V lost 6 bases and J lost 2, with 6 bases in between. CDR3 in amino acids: CASRANTDTQYF. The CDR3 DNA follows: TGTGCCAGCAGGGCGAACACAGATACGCAGTATTTT.

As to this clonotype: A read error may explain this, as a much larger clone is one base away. In DNA, the CDR3 is TGTGCCAGCAGTTACTCGATGCGGCTAGTGGGATACAATGAGCAGTTCTTC. Protein product: CASSYSMRLVGYNEQFF. This chain links TRBV6-2 or TRBV6-3 with TRBJ2-1; D unclear. V shed 0 bases and J shed 4 bases, with 16 bases lying between them. Per germline, CDR1 MNHEY and CDR2 SVGEGT. The CDR3 has 17 amino acids.

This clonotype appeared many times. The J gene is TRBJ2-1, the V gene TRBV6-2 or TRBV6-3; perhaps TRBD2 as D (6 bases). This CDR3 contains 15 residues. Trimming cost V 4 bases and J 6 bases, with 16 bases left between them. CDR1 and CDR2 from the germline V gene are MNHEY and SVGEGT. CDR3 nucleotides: TGTGCCAGCAGTTCCGGACTCTCCGGGGGCAATGAGCAGTTCTTC. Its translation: CASSSGLSGGNEQFF.

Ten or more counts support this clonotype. CDR3 region: CASSPSVGVEDTQYF. The CDR3 coding sequence is TGTGCCAGCAGCCCGTCGGTCGGGGTGGAAGATACGCAGTATTTT. V is TRBV7-8 and J is TRBJ2-3; TRBD2 is a possible D gene (5 bases). Trimming pared 5 bases from V and 5 bases from J, leaving 17 bases between. Germline values: CDR1 SGHVS, CDR2 FQNEAQ. This CDR3 has 15 residues.

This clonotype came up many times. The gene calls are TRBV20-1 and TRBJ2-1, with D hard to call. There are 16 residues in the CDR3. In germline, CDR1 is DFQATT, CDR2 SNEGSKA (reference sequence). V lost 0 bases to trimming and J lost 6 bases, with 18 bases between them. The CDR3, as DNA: TGCAGTGCTAGAGATCTGGGCAGTGTGGGAATCAATGAGCAGTTCTTC. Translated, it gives CSARDLGSVGINEQFF.

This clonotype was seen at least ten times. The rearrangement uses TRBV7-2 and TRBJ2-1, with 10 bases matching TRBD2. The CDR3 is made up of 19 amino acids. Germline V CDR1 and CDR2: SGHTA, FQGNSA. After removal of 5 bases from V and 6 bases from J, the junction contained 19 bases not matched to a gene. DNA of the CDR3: TGTGCCAGCAGCAACAGGACTAGCGGATCTCAGAAAATCTTCAATGAGCAGTTCTTC. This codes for CASSNRTSGSQKIFNEQFF.

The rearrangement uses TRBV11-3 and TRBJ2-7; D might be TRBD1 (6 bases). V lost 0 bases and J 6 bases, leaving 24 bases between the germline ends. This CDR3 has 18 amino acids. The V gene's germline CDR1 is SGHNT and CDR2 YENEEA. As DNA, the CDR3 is TGTGCCAGCAGCTTAGATCTCCCACCACAGGGCGCCCGTGGCGAGCAGTACTTC. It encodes CASSLDLPPQGARGEQYF.

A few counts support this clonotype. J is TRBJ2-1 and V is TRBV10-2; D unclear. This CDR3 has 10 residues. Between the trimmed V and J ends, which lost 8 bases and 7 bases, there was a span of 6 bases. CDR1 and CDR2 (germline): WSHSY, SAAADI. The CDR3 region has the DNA TGCGCCAGCCTACTAAATGAGCAGTTCTTC. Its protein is CASLLNEQFF.

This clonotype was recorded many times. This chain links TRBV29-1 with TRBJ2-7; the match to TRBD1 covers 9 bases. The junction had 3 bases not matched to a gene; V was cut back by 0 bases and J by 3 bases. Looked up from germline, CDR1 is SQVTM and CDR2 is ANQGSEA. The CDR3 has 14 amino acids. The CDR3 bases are TGCAGCGTTGAAGAGCAGGGACAGGGCTACGAGCAGTACTTC. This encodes CSVEEQGQGYEQYF.

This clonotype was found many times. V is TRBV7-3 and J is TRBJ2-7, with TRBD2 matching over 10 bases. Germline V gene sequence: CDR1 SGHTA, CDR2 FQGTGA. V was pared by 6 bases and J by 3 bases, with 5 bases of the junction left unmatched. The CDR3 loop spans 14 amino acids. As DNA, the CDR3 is TGTGCCAGCAGTTTATCTAGCGGGGGCTACGAGCAGTACTTC. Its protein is CASSLSSGGYEQYF.

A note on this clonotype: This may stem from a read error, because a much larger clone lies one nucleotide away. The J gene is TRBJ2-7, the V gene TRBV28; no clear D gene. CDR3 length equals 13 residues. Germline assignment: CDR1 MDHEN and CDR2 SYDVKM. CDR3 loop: CAGSLEVLREQYF. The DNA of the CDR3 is TGTGCCGGCAGCCTCGAAGTTCTGAGGGAGCAGTACTTC.